The 20 T cell receptor beta chains in this list originate from one sample, sequenced in a study of neurological immune-mediated disorders. TCRdb reanalysed the 5' RACE reads using MiXCR and keeps one entry per CDR3 protein. The sample lists about 19,000 distinct CDR3 sequences, about 2.8% seen once, with 5.5% in the top ten. Sequencing was done on a sample of PBMCs. These receptors were taken from a woman aged 18-30 years with multiple sclerosis.

Ten or more counts support this clonotype. The rearrangement links TRBV6-5 to TRBJ1-1; D remains ambiguous. In germline, CDR1 is MNHEY, CDR2 SVGAGI. V dropped 9 bases and J dropped 0 bases, with 11 bases sitting between them. This CDR3 region has 13 residues. The CDR3 region is CASSTVVNTEAFF. The CDR3 nucleotides read TGTGCCAGTTCAACAGTAGTGAACACTGAAGCTTTCTTT.

This clonotype was detected ten times or more. The V and J genes are TRBV2 and TRBJ1-1; D is unclear. The ends were cut back, 6 bases at V and 6 bases at J, with 14 bases in the middle. The CDR3 extends over 13 amino acids. From germline, CDR1 is SNHLY and CDR2 FYNNEI. The CDR3 DNA sequence: TGTGCCAGCAGAACACCCCAGGACTCTGAAGCTTTCTTT. Amino acid sequence: CASRTPQDSEAFF.

This clonotype was recorded a few times. The J gene is TRBJ2-3, the V gene TRBV3-1; maybe TRBD1 (6 bases). This CDR3 is built from 14 residues. CDR1 is LGHDT and CDR2 is YNNKEL in the germline V gene (reference sequence). V shed 3 bases and J shed 2 bases, with 9 bases lying between them. The CDR3 DNA reads as TGTGCCAGCAGCCAGGGACACCTCACAGATACGCAGTATTTT. Its protein is CASSQGHLTDTQYF.

This clonotype appeared many times. The chain couples TRBV27 to TRBJ2-1; D is uncertain. CDR1 and CDR2 (germline): MNHEY, SMNVEV (reference sequence). The CDR3 runs 15 residues. V lost 3 bases and J 0 bases, leaving 9 bases between the germline ends. This chain's CDR3 is CASSFPGRSYNEQFF. The CDR3 DNA follows: TGTGCCAGCAGTTTCCCCGGACGCTCCTACAATGAGCAGTTCTTC.

This clonotype was found a few times. V is TRBV7-9 and J is TRBJ2-7; D remains unclear. The CDR3 contains 12 residues. The germline V gene has CDR1 SEHNR and CDR2 FQNEAQ (reference sequence). V was shortened by 1 base and J by 6 bases, with 7 bases between the two germline ends. In DNA, the CDR3 is TGTGCCAGCAGCTTAGTTCTACGCGAGCAGTACTTC. This gives the protein CASSLVLREQYF.

Ten or more counts support this clonotype. The chain is built from TRBV10-3 and TRBJ2-7; TRBD2 matches 7 bases. CDR1 and CDR2 (germline): ENHRY, SYGVKD. The CDR3 loop spans 13 amino acids. With V trimmed by 11 bases and J by 1 base, 8 bases remained unmatched. The CDR3 is CAGLGGESYEQYV. The CDR3 region has the DNA TGTGCCGGTCTTGGGGGGGAGTCCTACGAGCAGTACGTC.

Many counts were recorded for this clonotype. This rearrangement joins TRBV14 to TRBJ2-3; possible D gene TRBD2, 6 bases. CDR3 length: 15 residues. The germline V and J ends were trimmed by 6 bases and 0 bases, with 13 bases remaining between them. Germline V CDR1 and CDR2: SGHDN, FVKESK. CDR3 in amino acids: CASSRGAVSTDTQYF. CDR3 nucleotides: TGTGCCAGCAGTCGCGGGGCCGTCAGCACAGATACGCAGTATTTT.

In this sample, this clonotype turned up many times. The chain employs TRBV7-9 and TRBJ2-3; 9 positions match TRBD1. Losses at the gene ends were 7 bases for V and 14 bases for J; bases not matched to a gene: 13. Germline V gene data show CDR1 as SEHNR and CDR2 as FQNEAQ (reference sequence). CDR3 length equals 13 residues. DNA for the CDR3: TGTGCCAGCAACGCGCTGGGACAGGGCCGGGGGTATTTT. It translates to CASNALGQGRGYF.

This clonotype was observed many times. The rearrangement joins TRBV20-1 to TRBJ2-1; 15 nucleotides align to TRBD2. Germline V CDR1 and CDR2: DFQATT, SNEGSKA (reference sequence). With 0 bases clipped from V and 4 bases from J, the junction kept 10 bases outside the gene matches. The CDR3 has 19 amino acids. Written as DNA, the CDR3 is TGCAGTGCTAGAGACCCCACCGGGACTAGCGGGAGGTGGTACAATGAGCAGTTCTTC. Protein: CSARDPTGTSGRWYNEQFF.

This clonotype was counted ten times or more. The V and J genes are TRBV27 and TRBJ2-7; TRBD1 matches at 9 bases. Germline loops: CDR1 MNHEY, CDR2 SMNVEV (reference sequence). The CDR3 spans 13 residues. Unmatched junction bases numbered 6, after V lost 5 bases and J lost 7 bases. Here the CDR3 reads CASSAGQGWEQYF. CDR3 nucleotides: TGTGCCAGCAGTGCAGGACAGGGGTGGGAGCAGTACTTC.

Ten or more counts support this clonotype. The rearrangement joins TRBV5-8 to TRBJ2-7; 9 nucleotides match TRBD1. This CDR3 comprises 14 residues. V lost 2 bases to trimming and J lost 3 bases; unmatched junction nucleotides: 3. From germline, CDR1 is SGHTS and CDR2 YDEGEE. The CDR3 spells CASSLRDRVYEQYF. Here the CDR3 DNA reads TGTGCCAGCAGCTTACGGGACAGGGTCTACGAGCAGTACTTC.

This sequence joins TRBV27 and TRBJ2-2; no definite D call. The CDR3 is 11 residues long. Germline V gives CDR1 MNHEY, CDR2 SMNVEV (reference sequence). V shed 8 bases and J shed 3 bases, with 4 bases lying between them. CDR3: CASGDTGELFF. The DNA of the CDR3 is TGTGCCAGCGGAGACACCGGGGAGCTGTTTTTT.

This clonotype showed up many times. The rearrangement joins TRBV6-2 or TRBV6-3 to TRBJ1-1; D unresolved. The V and J ends lost 0 bases and 5 bases respectively, with 4 bases between them. This CDR3 has 12 amino acids. Looked up from germline, CDR1 is MNHEY and CDR2 is SVGEGT. In DNA form, the CDR3 reads TGTGCCAGCAGTTACTCGAAAACTGAAGCTTTCTTT. Its translation: CASSYSKTEAFF.

Ten or more counts support this clonotype. The rearrangement joins TRBV10-3 to TRBJ1-1, with a possible D match to TRBD1 (6 bases). The germline V gene has CDR1 ENHRY and CDR2 SYGVKD. This CDR3 region has 13 residues. The V gene lost 3 bases and the J gene lost 5 bases, with 10 bases spanning the gap. CDR3 nucleotides: TGTGCCATCAGTGACGGAGGGGGAACTGAAGCTTTCTTT. This gives the protein CAISDGGGTEAFF.

This clonotype was found many times. The V call is TRBV7-9, the J call TRBJ1-5; no clear D. The CDR3 has 14 residues. CDR1 is SEHNR, CDR2 FQNEAQ, per germline (reference sequence). V lost 5 bases and J lost 2, with 10 bases in between. The CDR3, as DNA: TGTGCCAGCAGCGGAGGCAGTGGCAATCAGCCCCAGCATTTT. Residues: CASSGGSGNQPQHF.

This clonotype was seen many times. The J gene is TRBJ2-7, the V gene TRBV5-1, with D possibly TRBD1 on 6 matching bases. CDR1 is SGHRS and CDR2 is YFSETQ in the germline V gene. This CDR3 spans 13 amino acids. Trimming took off 2 bases at V and 5 bases at J, with 11 bases between the two ends. The CDR3 bases are TGCGCCAGCAGCTTCGGCCAGGGGAACGAGCAGTACTTC. Its translation: CASSFGQGNEQYF.

This clonotype occurred many times. The rearrangement joins TRBV11-3 to TRBJ2-5; no firm D call. This CDR3 has 13 amino acids. The ends were cut back, 2 bases at V and 3 bases at J, with 7 bases in the middle. Germline V CDR1 and CDR2: SGHNT, YENEEA. CDR3 loop: CASSLSNEETQYF. The DNA of the CDR3 is TGTGCCAGCAGCTTAAGCAACGAAGAGACCCAGTACTTC.

This clonotype was found many times. V is TRBV6-6 and J is TRBJ1-3; no firm D call. V was cut by 2 bases and J by 0 bases, with 5 bases left in between. Germline V gene lookup returns CDR1 MNHNY and CDR2 SVGAGI (reference sequence). The CDR3 spans 14 residues. The chain's CDR3 is CASSYLDSGNTIYF. The CDR3 DNA sequence: TGTGCCAGCAGTTACCTCGACTCTGGAAACACCATATATTTT.

This clonotype rates as medium-sized. The CDR3 sequence: CASSKNTDTQYF. In DNA, the CDR3 is TGTGCCAGCAGTAAAAACACAGATACGCAGTATTTT. The chain recombines TRBV7-3 with TRBJ2-3; no firm D call. The ends were cut back, 6 bases at V and 2 bases at J, with 6 bases in the middle. Germline loops: CDR1 SGHTA, CDR2 FQGTGA. The CDR3 length is 12 residues.

This clonotype came up many times. The V and J genes are TRBV5-1 and TRBJ2-5, with TRBD2 identical over 7 bases. The length of the CDR3 is 14 residues. V dropped 1 base and J dropped 5; count of bases not matched to a gene: 5. Germline assignment: CDR1 SGHRS and CDR2 YFSETQ. For the CDR3, the DNA is TGCGCCAGCAGCTTGTCAGGGAGGGAGGAGACCCAGTACTTC. Residues: CASSLSGREETQYF.